This TCR beta chain was sequenced during a study of T cell changes during pregnancy in multiple sclerosis. Produced via immunoSEQ multiplex PCR; TCRdb's table is partial and in-frame only. Found here are tens of thousands of clones, roughly 86% of them singletons; the top ten hold approximately 1.7%. CDR3 length equals 16 residues. V trimming: 6 bases; J trimming: 4 bases; junction bases outside the gene matches: 5. CDR1 is SEHNR and CDR2 is FQNEAQ in the germline V gene (reference sequence). The rearrangement uses TRBV7-9 and TRBJ2-3; TRBD2 matches 15 bases. This sample comprised peripheral blood, obtained in the first trimester of pregnancy. The source is a female donor with multiple sclerosis, enrolled in a pregnancy study. Written as DNA, the CDR3 is TGTGCCAGCAGTCCCGGACTAGCGGGAGGGTCAGATACGCAGTATTTT. This sequence encodes CASSPGLAGGSDTQYF.